This T cell receptor beta chain appears in the sequencing data of a study of T-cell memory formation after mild COVID-19. General study results and limits: Among CD4+ contracting clones, most were CM and EM, and CD8+ ones EMRA. Certain responding clones were present in pre-infection memory, suggesting participation of cross-reactive memory.

This clonotype was detected a few times. Its antigen is unknown. Deletions cut 0 bases from V and 2 bases from J, with 11 bases between. From germline, CDR1 is KGHDR and CDR2 SFDVKD. The CDR3 runs 16 residues. TCRdb passed the 5' RACE reads through MiXCR, listing each CDR3 protein once. Among approximately 170,000 distinct CDR3 sequences listed, over 10% were seen once. This chain uses TRBV24-1 with TRBJ2-3; no clear D gene. What was sequenced was PBMCs or a T cell subset sorted from them (not recorded which). The sequence came from a man younger than 35 who had mild COVID-19 (a few samples of this study predate the infection). Cell type and time point are not known. The CDR3 bases are TGTGCCACCAGTGATTTGGGTCAGGATCTCACAGATACGCAGTATTTT. Amino acid sequence: CATSDLGQDLTDTQYF.